This TCR beta chain was found in a study of blood T cell repertoires in COVID-19. Background on the study: Some COVID-19 samples were acute and others convalescent; all came from the United States, Italy and Spain. The cDNA or gDNA used as material had been derived from T cells, B-cell-depleted T cells, or PBMCs.

Germline loops: CDR1 SGHKS, CDR2 YYEKEE (reference sequence). V was clipped by 4 bases and J by 8 bases; unmatched bases: 7. This CDR3 contains 15 residues. In the original analysis: From reference gene primer amplification, estimates of nucleated cell counts were derived. Clones were sequenced by immunoSEQ multiplex PCR, and TCRdb holds only the in-frame ones, with some missing. D and trimming were read from the DNA, whereas the V and J calls and clone size are those reported in that table. Of hundreds of thousands of clones listed, 89% were seen once; the top ten hold 0.95% to 1.5%. V is TRBV5-5 and J is TRBJ1-4; 11 bases match TRBD1. Sequencing was done on a sample of peripheral blood. This clonotype was obtained from a man aged 35-49 years with acute or convalescent COVID-19. CDR3 sequence reads: CASSPGQGGIEKLFF. In DNA, the CDR3 is TGTGCCAGCAGCCCGGGACAGGGGGGGATAGAAAAACTGTTTTTT.